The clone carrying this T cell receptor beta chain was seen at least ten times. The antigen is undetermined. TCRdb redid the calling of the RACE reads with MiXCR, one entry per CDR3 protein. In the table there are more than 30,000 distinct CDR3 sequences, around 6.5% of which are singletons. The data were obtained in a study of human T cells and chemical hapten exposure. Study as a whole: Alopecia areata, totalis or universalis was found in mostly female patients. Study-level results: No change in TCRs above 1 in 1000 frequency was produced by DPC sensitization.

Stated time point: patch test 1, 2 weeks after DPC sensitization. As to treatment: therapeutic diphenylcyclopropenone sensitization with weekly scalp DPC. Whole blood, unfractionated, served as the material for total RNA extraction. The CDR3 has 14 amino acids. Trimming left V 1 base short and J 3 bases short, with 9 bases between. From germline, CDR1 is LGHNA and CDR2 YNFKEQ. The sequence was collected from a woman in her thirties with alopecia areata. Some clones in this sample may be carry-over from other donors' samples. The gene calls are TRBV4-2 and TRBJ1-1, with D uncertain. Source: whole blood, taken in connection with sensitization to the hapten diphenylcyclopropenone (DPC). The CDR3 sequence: CASSQGRVDTEAFF. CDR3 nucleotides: TGTGCCAGCAGCCAAGGGAGGGTGGACACTGAAGCTTTCTTT.